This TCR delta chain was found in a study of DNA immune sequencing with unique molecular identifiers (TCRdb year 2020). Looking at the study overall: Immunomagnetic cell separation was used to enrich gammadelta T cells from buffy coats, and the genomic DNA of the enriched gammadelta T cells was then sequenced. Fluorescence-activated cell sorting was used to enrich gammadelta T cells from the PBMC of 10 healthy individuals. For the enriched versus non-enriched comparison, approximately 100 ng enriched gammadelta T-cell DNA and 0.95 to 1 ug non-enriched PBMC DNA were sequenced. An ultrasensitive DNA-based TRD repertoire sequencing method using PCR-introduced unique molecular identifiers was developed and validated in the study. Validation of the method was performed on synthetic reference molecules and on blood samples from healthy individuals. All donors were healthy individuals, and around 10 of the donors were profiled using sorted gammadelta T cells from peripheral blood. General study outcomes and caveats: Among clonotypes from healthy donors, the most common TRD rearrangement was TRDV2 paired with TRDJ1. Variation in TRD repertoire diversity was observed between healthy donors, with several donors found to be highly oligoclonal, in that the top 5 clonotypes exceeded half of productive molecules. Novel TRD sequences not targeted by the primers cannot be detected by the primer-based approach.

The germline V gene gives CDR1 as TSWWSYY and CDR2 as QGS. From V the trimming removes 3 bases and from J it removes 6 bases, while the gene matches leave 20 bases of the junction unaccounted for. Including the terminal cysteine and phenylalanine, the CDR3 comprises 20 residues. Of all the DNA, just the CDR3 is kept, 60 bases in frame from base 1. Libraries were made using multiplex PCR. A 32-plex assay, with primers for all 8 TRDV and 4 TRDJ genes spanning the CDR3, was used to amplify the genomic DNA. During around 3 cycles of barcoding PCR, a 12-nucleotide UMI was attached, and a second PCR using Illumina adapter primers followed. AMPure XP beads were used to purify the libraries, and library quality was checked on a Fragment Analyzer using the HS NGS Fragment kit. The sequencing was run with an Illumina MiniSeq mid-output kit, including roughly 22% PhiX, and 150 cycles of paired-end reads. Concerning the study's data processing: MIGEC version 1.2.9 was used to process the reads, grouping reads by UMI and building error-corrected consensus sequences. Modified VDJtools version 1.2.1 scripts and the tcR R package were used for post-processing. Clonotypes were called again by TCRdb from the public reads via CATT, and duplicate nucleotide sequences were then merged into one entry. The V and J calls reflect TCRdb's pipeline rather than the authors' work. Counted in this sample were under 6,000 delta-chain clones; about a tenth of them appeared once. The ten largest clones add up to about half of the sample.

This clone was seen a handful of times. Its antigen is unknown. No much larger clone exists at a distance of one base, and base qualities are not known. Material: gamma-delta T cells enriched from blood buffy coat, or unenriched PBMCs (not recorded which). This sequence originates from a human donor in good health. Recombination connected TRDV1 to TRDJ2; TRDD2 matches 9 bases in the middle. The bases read TGTGCTCTTGGGGAGTCCCTTCCTACCGGACTGCGTGCCGCGGCAGCACAACTCTTCTTT. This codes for CALGESLPTGLRAAAAQLFF.